Each of the 20 T cell receptor beta chains below was sequenced from the same sample in a study of CD4 T cells in relation to SARS-CoV-2 and coronaviruses. Sequencing used immunoSEQ multiplex PCR; TCRdb keeps in-frame clones, though not all of them. The data hold about 21,000 clones, with around 72% observed a single time. The unexposed donors gave CD4+ T cells in 2011-2018, prior to COVID-19. Isolation of CD4+ T cells took place after around eleven days in culture. No antigen is known for these receptors. Specimen: CD4+ T cells from PBMCs, cultured in vitro. The receptors were sampled from a human donor in good health.

This clone was seen a handful of times. The chain recombines TRBV7-8 with TRBJ2-7; no clear D. Trimming removed 3 bases from V and 3 bases from J, with 6 bases in between. The CDR3 length is 12 residues. Germline-derived CDR1 and CDR2 are SGHVS and FQNEAQ. Here the CDR3 reads CASSFSIYEQYF. CDR3 nucleotides: TGTGCCAGCAGCTTTAGTATCTACGAGCAGTACTTC.

The chain carries TRBV10-3 and TRBJ1-1; maybe TRBD1 (5 bases). The germline V and J ends were trimmed by 2 bases and 10 bases, with 11 bases remaining between them. Germline values: CDR1 ENHRY, CDR2 SYGVKD. The CDR3 is made up of 12 amino acids. The CDR3 loop is CAISEATVGAFF. The CDR3, as DNA: TGTGCCATCAGTGAGGCGACAGTTGGAGCTTTCTTT.

This rearrangement joins TRBV19 to TRBJ1-1, with D possibly matching TRBD1 (5 bases). There are 16 residues in the CDR3. V shed 7 bases and J shed 2 bases, with 20 bases lying between them. Germline values: CDR1 LNHDA, CDR2 SQIVND (reference sequence). CDR3 sequence (DNA): TGTGCCAGTACCCCATCGGGGCTGCATTCAAACACTGAAGCTTTCTTT. This gives the protein CASTPSGLHSNTEAFF.

V gene TRBV10-3 combines with J gene TRBJ2-7; 11 positions match TRBD2. The trim removed 0 bases at V and 2 bases at J, leaving 3 bases unmatched. The length of the CDR3 is 16 residues. CDR1 ENHRY and CDR2 SYGVKD come from the germline V gene. CDR3 region: CAISESSGRAPYEQYF. The DNA for the CDR3 is TGTGCCATCAGTGAGTCTAGCGGGAGGGCCCCCTACGAGCAGTACTTC.

This rearrangement joins TRBV27 to TRBJ2-3, with 7 bases fitting TRBD2. This CDR3 has 12 residues. The ends lost 10 bases at V and 6 bases at J; junction bases unmatched: 7. The germline CDR1 and CDR2 sequences are MNHEY and SMNVEV (reference sequence). CDR3 bases: TGTGCCACTTGGGGGGGTGGGGATACGCAGTATTTT. It is translated as CATWGGGDTQYF.

The chain joins TRBV11-2 to TRBJ2-7; D remains unclear. Looked up from germline, CDR1 is SGHAT and CDR2 is FQNNGV. The ends were cut back, 3 bases at V and 3 bases at J, with 6 bases in the middle. CDR3 size: 12 residues. CDR3 bases: TGTGCCAGCAGCTTCGAGCTCTACGAGCAGTACTTC. Protein product: CASSFELYEQYF.

This rearrangement joins TRBV28 to TRBJ1-5; D possibly corresponds to TRBD1 (5 bases). The CDR3 consists of 15 residues. V was pared by 2 bases and J by 2 bases, with 10 bases between. Germline loops: CDR1 MDHEN, CDR2 SYDVKM. CDR3 in amino acids: CASSLAGFGNQPQHF. CDR3 nucleotide sequence: TGTGCCAGCAGTTTAGCAGGGTTCGGCAATCAGCCCCAGCATTTT.

This chain uses TRBV20-1 with TRBJ1-5; the D is unclear. The CDR3 is 15 residues long. Germline CDR1 reads DFQATT; CDR2 reads SNEGSKA (reference sequence). Between the trimmed V and J ends, which lost 3 bases and 0 bases, there was a span of 12 bases. The CDR3: CSASISGYSNQPQHF. Here the CDR3 DNA reads TGCAGTGCTAGTATATCCGGTTATAGCAATCAGCCCCAGCATTTT.

The chain has TRBV14 and TRBJ2-3, with a weak D call TRBD2 (5 bases). This CDR3 is 16 amino acids long. Trimming took off 4 bases at V and 4 bases at J, with 18 bases between the two ends. The germline CDR1 and CDR2 sequences are SGHDN and FVKESK. This CDR3 reads CASSLTGPGMADTQYF. In DNA form, the CDR3 reads TGTGCCAGCAGCCTGACTGGACCGGGGATGGCAGATACGCAGTATTTT.

The chain recombines TRBV7-6 with TRBJ2-3; the match to TRBD2 covers 10 bases. Germline trimming cut 4 bases from V and 2 bases from J; bases unmatched to any gene: 6. The CDR3 spans 16 residues. Germline V gene lookup returns CDR1 SGHVS and CDR2 FNYEAQ. The CDR3 region is CASSSQAGGPTDTQYF. In DNA form, the CDR3 reads TGTGCCAGCAGCTCACAAGCGGGAGGGCCCACAGATACGCAGTATTTT.

The J gene is TRBJ2-7, the V gene TRBV7-8, with D uncertain. This CDR3 is 14 amino acids long. With 2 bases removed from V and 7 bases from J, the gap between germline ends came to 15 bases. Germline V gives CDR1 SGHVS, CDR2 FQNEAQ. For the CDR3, the DNA is TGTGCCAGCAGCTTAAGTCCCCAGTCTCAGGAGCAGTACTTC. Encoded protein: CASSLSPQSQEQYF.

This rearrangement joins TRBV12-5 to TRBJ2-7, with 7 bases lining up with TRBD1. V lost 6 bases, J lost 6 bases, and 5 bases stayed unmatched. The CDR3 sequence is 12 residues long. Per germline, CDR1 LGHNT and CDR2 FRNRAP. The DNA for the CDR3 is TGTGCTAGTGGGCACTACAGGGGCGAGCAGTACTTC. This translates into CASGHYRGEQYF.

The rearrangement joins TRBV6-5 to TRBJ2-3; D remains ambiguous. The CDR3 has 12 residues. Trimming left V 0 bases short and J 6 bases short, with 4 bases between. CDR1 is MNHEY, CDR2 SVGAGI, per germline. CDR3 sequence (DNA): TGTGCCAGCAGTTACTCGGGGGATACGCAGTATTTT. Translated, it gives CASSYSGDTQYF.

The chain combines TRBV5-1 with TRBJ2-6, with D possibly being TRBD2 (5 bases). V gave up 3 bases and J gave up 4 bases, with 11 bases separating them. This CDR3 has 15 residues. Per the germline V gene, CDR1 is SGHRS and CDR2 is YFSETQ. The CDR3 nucleotides are TGCGCCAGCAGCTACGGCGGGCTCGGGGCCAACGTCCTGACTTTC. Amino acids: CASSYGGLGANVLTF.

This clone showed up just a few times. V gene TRBV12-5 combines with J gene TRBJ2-7; 10 bases agree with TRBD1. The CDR3 runs to 19 residues. Germline assignment: CDR1 LGHNT and CDR2 FRNRAP. The V segment lost 5 bases and the J segment 2 bases; nucleotides outside the gene matches: 18. Here the CDR3 reads CASGPIRTGGPNTTYEQYF. CDR3 bases: TGTGCTAGTGGTCCCATCCGGACAGGGGGGCCTAACACAACCTACGAGCAGTACTTC.

The rearrangement joins TRBV21-1 to TRBJ1-3. TRBV21-1 represents a pseudogene. This CDR3 is 16 amino acids long. The CDR3: CASETPRDYSGNTIYF. The CDR3 DNA reads TGTGCCAGCGAAACCCCGAGGGACTACTCTGGAAACACCATATATTTT.

DNA of the CDR3: TGTGCCAGCACCAATACAGGGAAGTGGACTGAAGCTTTCTTT. Encoded protein: CASTNTGKWTEAFF. V and J are TRBV28 and TRBJ1-1; a weak D match, TRBD1 (6 bases). CDR3 length: 14 amino acids. Germline-derived CDR1 and CDR2 are MDHEN and SYDVKM. Trimming cost V 7 bases and J 5 bases, with 17 bases left between them.

V and J are TRBV5-4 and TRBJ1-2, with 7 bases lining up with TRBD1. The CDR3 has 12 amino acids. Losses at the gene ends were 2 bases for V and 8 bases for J; bases not matched to a gene: 3. From germline, CDR1 is SGHNT and CDR2 YYREEE (reference sequence). The CDR3: CASSFRTGGYTF. CDR3 nucleotides: TGTGCCAGCAGCTTCCGGACAGGAGGCTACACCTTC.

The chain joins TRBV28 to TRBJ2-7, with 9 bases identical to TRBD1. Germline V gives CDR1 MDHEN, CDR2 SYDVKM. Trimming cost V 6 bases and J 3 bases; bases outside gene matches: 6. The CDR3 contains 14 residues. CDR3 coding DNA: TGTGCCAGCAGCCCACCGGACAGGGGCTACGAGCAGTACTTC. Its protein product is CASSPPDRGYEQYF.

To note about this clone: A read error may produce the germline difference seen at one junction end. The rearrangement links TRBV24-1 to TRBJ2-7; TRBD2 might be the D (6 bases). Germline CDR1 is KGHDR and CDR2 is SFDVKD. The CDR3 is 13 residues long. The CDR3 DNA follows: TGTGCCACTGCCTCGGGACTCTCCGACGAGCAGTACTTC. Protein sequence: CATASGLSDEQYF.